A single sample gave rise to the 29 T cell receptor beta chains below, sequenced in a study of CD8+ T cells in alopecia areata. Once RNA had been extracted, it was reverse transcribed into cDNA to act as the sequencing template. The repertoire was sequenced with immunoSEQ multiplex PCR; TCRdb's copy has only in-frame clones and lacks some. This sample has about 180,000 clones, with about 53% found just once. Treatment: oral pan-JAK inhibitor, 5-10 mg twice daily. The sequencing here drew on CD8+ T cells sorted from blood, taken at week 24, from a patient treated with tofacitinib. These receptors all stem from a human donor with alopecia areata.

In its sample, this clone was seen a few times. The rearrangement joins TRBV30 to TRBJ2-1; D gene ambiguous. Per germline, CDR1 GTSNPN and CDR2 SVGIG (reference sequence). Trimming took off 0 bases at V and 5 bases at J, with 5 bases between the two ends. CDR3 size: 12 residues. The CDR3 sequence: CAWSVRDNEQFF. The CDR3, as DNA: TGTGCCTGGAGTGTACGTGACAATGAGCAGTTCTTC.

CDR3 nucleotide sequence: TGCGCCAGCAGCCAGGAACTAGCCTACACAGATACGCAGTATTTT. Encoded protein: CASSQELAYTDTQYF. This chain joins TRBV4-3 and TRBJ2-3, with a possible D match to TRBD2 (6 bases). The CDR3 has 15 residues. Trimming stripped 3 bases from V and 2 bases from J, with 12 bases between. CDR1 and CDR2 from the germline V gene are LGHNA and YSLEER.

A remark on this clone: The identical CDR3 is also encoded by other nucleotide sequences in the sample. The CDR3 protein is CASSFGRSNEQFF. The CDR3 DNA is TGTGCCAGCAGCTTTGGTAGAAGCAATGAGCAGTTCTTC. The V call is TRBV13, the J call TRBJ2-1; D not certain. V shed 3 bases and J shed 6 bases, with 9 bases lying between them. CDR3 length: 13 residues. Germline V gene data show CDR1 as PRHDT and CDR2 as FYEKMQ (reference sequence).

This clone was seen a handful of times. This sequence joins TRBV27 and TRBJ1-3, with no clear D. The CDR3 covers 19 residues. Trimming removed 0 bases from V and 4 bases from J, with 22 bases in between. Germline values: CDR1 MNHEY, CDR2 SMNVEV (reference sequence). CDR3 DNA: TGTGCCAGCAGTTTATCACCCGGACTTAAAGCGATGTACGGAAACACCATATATTTT. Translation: CASSLSPGLKAMYGNTIYF.

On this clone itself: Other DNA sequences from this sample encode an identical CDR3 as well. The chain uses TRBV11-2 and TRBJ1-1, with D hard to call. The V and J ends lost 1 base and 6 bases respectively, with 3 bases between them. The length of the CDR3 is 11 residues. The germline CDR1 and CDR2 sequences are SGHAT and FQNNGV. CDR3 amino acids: CASSLGAEAFF. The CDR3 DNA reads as TGTGCCAGCAGCTTAGGGGCTGAAGCTTTCTTT.

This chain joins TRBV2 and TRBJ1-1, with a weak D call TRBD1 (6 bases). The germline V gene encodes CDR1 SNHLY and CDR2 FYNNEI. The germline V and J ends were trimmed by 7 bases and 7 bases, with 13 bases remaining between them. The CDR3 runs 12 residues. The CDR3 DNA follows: TGTGCCAGCAACCGAGGGGGTGGTGAAGCTTTCTTT. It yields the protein CASNRGGGEAFF.

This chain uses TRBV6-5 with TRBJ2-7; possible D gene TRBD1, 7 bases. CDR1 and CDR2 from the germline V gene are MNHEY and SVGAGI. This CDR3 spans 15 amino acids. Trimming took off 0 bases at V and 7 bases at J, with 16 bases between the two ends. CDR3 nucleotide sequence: TGTGCCAGCAGTTACTCGATGCAGGGGGGAAGTGAGCAGTACTTC. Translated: CASSYSMQGGSEQYF.

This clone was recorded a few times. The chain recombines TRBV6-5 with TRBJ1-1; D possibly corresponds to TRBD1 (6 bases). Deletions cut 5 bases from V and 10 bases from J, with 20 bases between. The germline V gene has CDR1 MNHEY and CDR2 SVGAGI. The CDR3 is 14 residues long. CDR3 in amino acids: CASSPMTGPLLAFF. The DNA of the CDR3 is TGTGCCAGCAGTCCAATGACAGGACCCTTGTTAGCTTTCTTT.

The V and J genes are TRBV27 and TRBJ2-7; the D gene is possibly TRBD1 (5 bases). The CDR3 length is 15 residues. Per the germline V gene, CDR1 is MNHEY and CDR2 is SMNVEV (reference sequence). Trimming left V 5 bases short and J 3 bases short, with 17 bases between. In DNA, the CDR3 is TGTGCCAGCAGTCTTGATCGAAGGGGTGACTACGAGCAGTACTTC. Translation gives CASSLDRRGDYEQYF.

The CDR3 region has the DNA TGTGCCAGCACCGAGGGGTATAGCAATCAGCCCCAGCATTTT. Its protein product is CASTEGYSNQPQHF. V gene TRBV2 combines with J gene TRBJ1-5; D is perhaps TRBD1 (5 bases). The V gene's germline CDR1 is SNHLY and CDR2 FYNNEI. The CDR3 consists of 14 residues. Trimming took off 7 bases at V and 0 bases at J, with 10 bases between the two ends.

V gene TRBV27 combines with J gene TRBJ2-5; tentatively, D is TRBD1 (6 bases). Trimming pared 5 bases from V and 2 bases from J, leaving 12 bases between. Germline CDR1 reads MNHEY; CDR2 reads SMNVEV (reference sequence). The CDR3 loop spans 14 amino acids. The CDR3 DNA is TGTGCCAGCAGTCCTCAAGGGGGTCAAGAGACCCAGTACTTC. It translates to CASSPQGGQETQYF.

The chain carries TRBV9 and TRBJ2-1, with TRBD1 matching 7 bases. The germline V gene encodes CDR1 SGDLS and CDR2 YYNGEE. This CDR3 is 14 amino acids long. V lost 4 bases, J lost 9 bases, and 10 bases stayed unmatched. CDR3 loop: CASSTQDRVGEQFF. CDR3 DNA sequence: TGTGCCAGCAGCACCCAAGACAGGGTTGGTGAGCAGTTCTTC.

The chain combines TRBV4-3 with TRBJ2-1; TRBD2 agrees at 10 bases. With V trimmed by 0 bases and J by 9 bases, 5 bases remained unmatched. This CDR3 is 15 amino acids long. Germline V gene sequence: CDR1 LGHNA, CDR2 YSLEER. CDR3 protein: CASSQDGRTSGEQFF. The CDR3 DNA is TGCGCCAGCAGCCAAGATGGGAGGACTAGCGGTGAGCAGTTCTTC.

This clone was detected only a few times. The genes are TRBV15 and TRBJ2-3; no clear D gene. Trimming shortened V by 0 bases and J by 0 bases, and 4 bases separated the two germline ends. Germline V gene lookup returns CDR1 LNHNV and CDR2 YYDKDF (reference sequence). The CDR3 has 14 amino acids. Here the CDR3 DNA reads TGTGCCACCAGCAGAGAGGGTAGCACAGATACGCAGTATTTT. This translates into CATSREGSTDTQYF.

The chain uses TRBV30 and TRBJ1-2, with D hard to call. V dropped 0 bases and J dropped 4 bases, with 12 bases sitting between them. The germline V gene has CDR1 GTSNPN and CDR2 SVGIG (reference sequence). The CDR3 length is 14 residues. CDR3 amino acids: CAWSVLSLGYGYTF. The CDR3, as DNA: TGTGCCTGGAGTGTACTCAGTTTAGGCTATGGCTACACCTTC.

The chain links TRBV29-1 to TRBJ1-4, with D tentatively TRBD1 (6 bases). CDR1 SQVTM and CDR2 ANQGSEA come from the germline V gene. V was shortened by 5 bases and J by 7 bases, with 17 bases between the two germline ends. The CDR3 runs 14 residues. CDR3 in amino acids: CSVSGGEGGEKLFF. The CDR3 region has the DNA TGCAGCGTTTCTGGGGGCGAAGGTGGTGAAAAACTGTTTTTT.

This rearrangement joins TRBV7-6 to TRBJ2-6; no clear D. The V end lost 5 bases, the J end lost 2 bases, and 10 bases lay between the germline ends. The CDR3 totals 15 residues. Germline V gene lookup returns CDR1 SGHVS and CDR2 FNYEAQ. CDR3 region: CASSPFSTGANVLTF. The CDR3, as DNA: TGTGCCAGCAGCCCCTTCTCGACTGGGGCCAACGTCCTGACTTTC. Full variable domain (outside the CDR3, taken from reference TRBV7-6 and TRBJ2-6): GAGVSQSPRYKVTKRGQDVALRCDPISGHVSLYWYRQALGQGPEFLTYFNYEAQQDKSGLPNDRFSAERPEGSISTLTIQRTEQRDSAMYRCASSPFSTGANVLTFGAGSRLTVL.

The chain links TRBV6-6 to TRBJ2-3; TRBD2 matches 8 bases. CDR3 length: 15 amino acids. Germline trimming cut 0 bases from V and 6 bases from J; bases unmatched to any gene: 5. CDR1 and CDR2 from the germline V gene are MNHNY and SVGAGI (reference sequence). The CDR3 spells CASSYSWTSLDTQYF. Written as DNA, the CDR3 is TGTGCCAGCAGTTACTCCTGGACTAGCCTGGATACGCAGTATTTT.

The CDR3 spells CASSEWGAPRGNTEAFF. The CDR3 DNA is TGTGCCAGCAGTGAATGGGGGGCCCCCCGCGGGAACACTGAAGCTTTCTTT. V usage is TRBV25-1 and J usage is TRBJ1-1; maybe TRBD1 (6 bases). The germline gives CDR1 MGHDK, CDR2 SYGVNS. V gave up 1 base and J gave up 1 base, with 16 bases separating them. The CDR3 length is 17 residues.

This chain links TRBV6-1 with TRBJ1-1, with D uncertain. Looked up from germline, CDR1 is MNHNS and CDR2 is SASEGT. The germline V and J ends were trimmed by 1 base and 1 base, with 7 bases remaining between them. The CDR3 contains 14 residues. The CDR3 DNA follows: TGTGCCAGCAGTGAAGACTTCGGGAACACTGAAGCTTTCTTT. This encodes CASSEDFGNTEAFF.

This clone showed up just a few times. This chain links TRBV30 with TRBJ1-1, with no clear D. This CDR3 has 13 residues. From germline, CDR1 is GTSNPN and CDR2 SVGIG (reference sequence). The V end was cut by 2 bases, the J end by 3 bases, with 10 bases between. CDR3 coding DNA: TGTGCCTGGAGTCCCGATAGTTACACTGAAGCTTTCTTT. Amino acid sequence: CAWSPDSYTEAFF.

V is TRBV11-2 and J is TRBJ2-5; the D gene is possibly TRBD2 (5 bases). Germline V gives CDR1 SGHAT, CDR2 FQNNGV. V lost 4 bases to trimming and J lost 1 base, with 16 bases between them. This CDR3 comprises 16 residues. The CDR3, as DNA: TGTGCCAGCAGCTCGCGGTCGGGGATCCTCCAAGAGACCCAGTACTTC. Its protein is CASSSRSGILQETQYF.

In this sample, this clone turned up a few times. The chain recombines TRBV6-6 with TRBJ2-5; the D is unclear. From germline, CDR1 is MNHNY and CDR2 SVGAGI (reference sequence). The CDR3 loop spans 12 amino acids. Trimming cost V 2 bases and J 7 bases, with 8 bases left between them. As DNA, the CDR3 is TGTGCCAGCAGTTACGAGGAAGGGACCCAGTACTTC. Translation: CASSYEEGTQYF.

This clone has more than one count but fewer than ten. The CDR3 coding sequence is TGTGCCAGCAGCTTTAGCGGGGACACAGATACGCAGTATTTT. Translated, it gives CASSFSGDTDTQYF. The V and J genes are TRBV7-9 and TRBJ2-3; 8 positions match TRBD2. This CDR3 comprises 14 residues. Looked up from germline, CDR1 is SEHNR and CDR2 is FQNEAQ (reference sequence). Trimming cost V 3 bases and J 2 bases; bases outside gene matches: 1.

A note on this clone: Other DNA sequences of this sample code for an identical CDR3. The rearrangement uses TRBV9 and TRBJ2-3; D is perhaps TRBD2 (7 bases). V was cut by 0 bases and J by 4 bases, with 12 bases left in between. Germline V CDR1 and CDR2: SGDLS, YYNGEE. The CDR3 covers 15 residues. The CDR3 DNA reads TGTGCCAGCAGCGTAGGACGGGGGGCCGCAGATACGCAGTATTTT. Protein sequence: CASSVGRGAADTQYF. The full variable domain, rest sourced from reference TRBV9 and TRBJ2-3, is DSGVTQTPKHLITATGQRVTLRCSPRSGDLSVYWYQQSLDQGLQFLIQYYNGEERAKGNILERFSAQQFPDLHSELNLSSLELGDSALYFCASSVGRGAADTQYFGPGTRLTVL.

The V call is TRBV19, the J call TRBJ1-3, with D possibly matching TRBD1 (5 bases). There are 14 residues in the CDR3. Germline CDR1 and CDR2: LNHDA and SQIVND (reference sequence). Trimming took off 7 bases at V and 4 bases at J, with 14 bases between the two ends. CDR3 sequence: CASISGDRGNTIYF. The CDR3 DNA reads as TGTGCCAGTATCTCGGGGGACCGAGGAAACACCATATATTTT.

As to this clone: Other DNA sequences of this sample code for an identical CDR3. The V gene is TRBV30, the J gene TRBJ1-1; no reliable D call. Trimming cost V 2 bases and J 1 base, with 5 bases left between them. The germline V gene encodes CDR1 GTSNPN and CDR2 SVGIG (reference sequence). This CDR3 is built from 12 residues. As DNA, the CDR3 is TGTGCCTGGAGTTCGGGGAACACTGAAGCTTTCTTT. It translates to CAWSSGNTEAFF. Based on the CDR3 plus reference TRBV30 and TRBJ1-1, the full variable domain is SQTIHQWPATLVQPVGSPLSLECTVEGTSNPNLYWYRQAAGRGLQLLFYSVGIGQISSEVPQNLSASRPQDRQFILSSKKLLLSDSGFYLCAWSSGNTEAFFGQGTRLTVV.

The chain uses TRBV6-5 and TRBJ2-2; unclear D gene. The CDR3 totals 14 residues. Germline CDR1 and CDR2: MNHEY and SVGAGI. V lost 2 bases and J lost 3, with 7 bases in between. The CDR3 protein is CASSYRPDTGELFF. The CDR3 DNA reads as TGTGCCAGCAGTTACAGACCCGACACCGGGGAGCTGTTTTTT.

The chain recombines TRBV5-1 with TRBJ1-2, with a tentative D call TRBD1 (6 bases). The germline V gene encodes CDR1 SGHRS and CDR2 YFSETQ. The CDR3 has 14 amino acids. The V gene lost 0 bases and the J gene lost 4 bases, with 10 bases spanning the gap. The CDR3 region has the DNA TGCGCCAGCAGCTTGGAAACAGGGTCCTATGGCTACACCTTC. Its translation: CASSLETGSYGYTF.